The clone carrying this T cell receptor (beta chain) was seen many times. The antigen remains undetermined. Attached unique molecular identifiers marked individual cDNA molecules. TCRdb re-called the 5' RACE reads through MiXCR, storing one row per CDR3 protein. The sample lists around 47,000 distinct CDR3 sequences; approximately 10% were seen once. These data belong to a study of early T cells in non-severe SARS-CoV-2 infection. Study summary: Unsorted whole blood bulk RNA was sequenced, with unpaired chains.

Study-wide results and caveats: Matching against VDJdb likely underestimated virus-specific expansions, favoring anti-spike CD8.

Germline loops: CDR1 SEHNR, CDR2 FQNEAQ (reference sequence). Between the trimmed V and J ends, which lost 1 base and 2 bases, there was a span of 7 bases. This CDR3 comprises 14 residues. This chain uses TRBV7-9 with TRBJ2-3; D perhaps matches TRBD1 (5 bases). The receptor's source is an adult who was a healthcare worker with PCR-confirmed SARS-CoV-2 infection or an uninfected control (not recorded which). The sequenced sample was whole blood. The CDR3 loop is CASSLGRVTDTQYF. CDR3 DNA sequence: TGTGCCAGCAGCTTAGGCAGGGTCACAGATACGCAGTATTTT.